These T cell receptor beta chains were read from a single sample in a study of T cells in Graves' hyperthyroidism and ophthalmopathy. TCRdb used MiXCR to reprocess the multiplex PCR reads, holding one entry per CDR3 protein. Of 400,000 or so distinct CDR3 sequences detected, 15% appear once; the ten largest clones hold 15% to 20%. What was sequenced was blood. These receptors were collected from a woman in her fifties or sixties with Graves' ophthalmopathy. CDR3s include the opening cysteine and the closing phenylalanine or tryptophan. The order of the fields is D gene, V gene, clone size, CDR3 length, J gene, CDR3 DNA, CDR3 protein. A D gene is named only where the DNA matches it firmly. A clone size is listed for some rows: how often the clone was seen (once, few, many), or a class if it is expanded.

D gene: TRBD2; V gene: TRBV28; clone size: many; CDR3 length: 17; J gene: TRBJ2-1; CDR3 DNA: TGTGCCAGCACGTCCCCAGCGGGAGGGAGCTCCTACAATGAGCAGTTCTTC; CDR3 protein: CASTSPAGGSSYNEQFF
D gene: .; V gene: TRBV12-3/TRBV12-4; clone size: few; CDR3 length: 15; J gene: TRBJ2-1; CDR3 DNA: TGTGCCAGCAGTTTACAACATGTTGCTTGGAATGAGCAGTTCTTC; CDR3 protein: CASSLQHVAWNEQFF
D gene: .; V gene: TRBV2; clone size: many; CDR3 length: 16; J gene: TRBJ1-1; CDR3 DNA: TGTGCCAGCAGTGAAGACAGGCTTGGGATGAACACTGAAGCTTTCTTT; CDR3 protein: CASSEDRLGMNTEAFF
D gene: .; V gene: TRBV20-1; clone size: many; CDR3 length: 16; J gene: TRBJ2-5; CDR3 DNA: TGCAGTGCTAGGGATAGCGGGCCTTCAGGGGGAGAGACCCAGTACTTC; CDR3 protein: CSARDSGPSGGETQYF
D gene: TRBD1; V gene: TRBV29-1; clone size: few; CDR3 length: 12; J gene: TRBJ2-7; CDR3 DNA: TGCAGCGTTGAAGATCGGGACAGGGGGCCGTACTTC; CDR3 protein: CSVEDRDRGPYF
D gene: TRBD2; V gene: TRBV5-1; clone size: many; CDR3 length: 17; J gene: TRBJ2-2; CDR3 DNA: TGCGCCAGCAGCGATCCATCACTAGCGGGAGTTACCGGGGAGCTGTTTTTT; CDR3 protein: CASSDPSLAGVTGELFF
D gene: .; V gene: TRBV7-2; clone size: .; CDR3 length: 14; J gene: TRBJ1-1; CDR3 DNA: TGTGCCAGCAGCTCCCGACGGGTGAACACTGAAGCTTTCTTT; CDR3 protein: CASSSRRVNTEAFF
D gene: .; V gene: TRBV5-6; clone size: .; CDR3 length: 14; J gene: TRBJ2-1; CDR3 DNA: TGTGCCAGCAGCTCGGGGACGGGGGCGGTCGAGCAGTTCTTC; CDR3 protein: CASSSGTGAVEQFF
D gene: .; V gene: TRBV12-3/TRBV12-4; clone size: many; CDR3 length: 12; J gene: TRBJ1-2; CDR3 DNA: TGTGCCAGCAGTCGACTGAACTATGGCTACACCTTC; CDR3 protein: CASSRLNYGYTF
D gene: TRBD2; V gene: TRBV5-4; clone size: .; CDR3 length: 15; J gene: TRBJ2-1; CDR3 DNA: TGTGCCAGCAGCTTGGGGTCCGGGAGGGCCATTGAGCAGTTCTTC; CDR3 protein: CASSLGSGRAIEQFF
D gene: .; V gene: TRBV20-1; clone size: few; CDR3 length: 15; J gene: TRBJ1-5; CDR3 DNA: TGCAGTGCTAGAGAGTCCCCTTATAGCAATCAGCCCCAGCATTTT; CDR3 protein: CSARESPYSNQPQHF
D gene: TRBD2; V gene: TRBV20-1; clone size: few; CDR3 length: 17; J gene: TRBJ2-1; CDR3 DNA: TGCAGTGCAGCCGGGACAGCCAGGACTAGCGGGAGGGGGGGGCAGTTCTTC; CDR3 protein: CSAAGTARTSGRGGQFF
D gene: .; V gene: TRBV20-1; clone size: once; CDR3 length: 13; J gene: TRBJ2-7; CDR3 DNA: TGCAGTGCTAGAGAGGGGGCACCCTACGAGCAGTACTTC; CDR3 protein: CSAREGAPYEQYF
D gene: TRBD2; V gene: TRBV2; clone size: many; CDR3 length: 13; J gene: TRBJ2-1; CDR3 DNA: TGTGCCAGCAGGGTTCTAGCGGGGAATGAGCAGTTCTTC; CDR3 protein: CASRVLAGNEQFF
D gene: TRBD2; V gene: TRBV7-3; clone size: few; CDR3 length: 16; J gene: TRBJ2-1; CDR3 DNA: TGTGCCAGCAGCTTAATGGCTAGCGGGGACTACAATGAGCAGTTCTTC; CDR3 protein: CASSLMASGDYNEQFF
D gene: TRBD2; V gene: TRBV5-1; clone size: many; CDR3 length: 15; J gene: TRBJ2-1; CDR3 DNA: TGCGCCAGCAGCCCTAGGACTAGCGGTAACAATGAGCAGTTCTTC; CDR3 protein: CASSPRTSGNNEQFF
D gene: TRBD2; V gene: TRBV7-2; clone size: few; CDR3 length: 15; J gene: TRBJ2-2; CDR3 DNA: TGTGCCAGCAGCTTAGAGGGGACTACTCCCGGGGAGCTGTTTTTT; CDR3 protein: CASSLEGTTPGELFF
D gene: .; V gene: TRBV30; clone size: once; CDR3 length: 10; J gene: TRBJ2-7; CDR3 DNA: TGTGCCTGGAGTGACAACGAGCAGTACTTC; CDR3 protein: CAWSDNEQYF
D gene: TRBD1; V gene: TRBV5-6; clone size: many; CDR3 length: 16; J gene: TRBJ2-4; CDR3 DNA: TGTGCCAGCAGCTTGTCCGGGACAGGGGGCTTGAACATTCAGTACTTC; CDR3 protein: CASSLSGTGGLNIQYF
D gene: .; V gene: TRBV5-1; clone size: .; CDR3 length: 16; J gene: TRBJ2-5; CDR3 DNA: TGCGCCAGCAGCTTGGGCTACACGGGAGAGGGCGAGACCCAGTACTTC; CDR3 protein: CASSLGYTGEGETQYF
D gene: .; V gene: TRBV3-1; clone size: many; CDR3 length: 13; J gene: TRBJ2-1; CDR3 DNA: TGTGCCAGCAGCCCTGTCTCTGCGGTCGAGCAGTTCTTC; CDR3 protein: CASSPVSAVEQFF
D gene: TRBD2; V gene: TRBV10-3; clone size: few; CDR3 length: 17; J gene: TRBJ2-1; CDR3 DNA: TGTGCCATCAGTGAGTCGTTCGGCGGGAGTTACTACAATGAGCAGTTCTTC; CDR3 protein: CAISESFGGSYYNEQFF
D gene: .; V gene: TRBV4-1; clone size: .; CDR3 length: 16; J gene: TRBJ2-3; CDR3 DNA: TGCGCCAGCAGCCAAGGTCAGGGATTTGGCACAGATACGCAGTATTTT; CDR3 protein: CASSQGQGFGTDTQYF
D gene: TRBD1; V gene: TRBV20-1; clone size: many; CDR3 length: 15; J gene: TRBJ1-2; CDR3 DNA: TGCAGTGCTAGAGATTGGGGACAGGGGGCCTGGGGCTACACCTTC; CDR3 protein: CSARDWGQGAWGYTF
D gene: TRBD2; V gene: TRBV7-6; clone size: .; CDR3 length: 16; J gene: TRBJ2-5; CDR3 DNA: TGTGCCAGCAGCCCCCCCGGCGGGAGTGTCCAAGAGACCCAGTACTTC; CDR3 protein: CASSPPGGSVQETQYF
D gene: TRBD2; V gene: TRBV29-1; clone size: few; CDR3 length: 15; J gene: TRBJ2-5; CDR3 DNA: TGCAGCGTTGAGCCGACTAGCGGGAGCCAAGAGACCCAGTACTTC; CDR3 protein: CSVEPTSGSQETQYF
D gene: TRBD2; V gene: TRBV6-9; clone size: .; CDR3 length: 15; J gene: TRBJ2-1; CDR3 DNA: TGTGCCAGCAGTTACGGGCCTAGCGGGAGAGATGAGCAGTTCTTC; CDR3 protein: CASSYGPSGRDEQFF
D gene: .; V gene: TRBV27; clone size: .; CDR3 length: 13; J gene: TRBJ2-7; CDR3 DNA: TGTGCCAGCAGTTTTCAGGGTGGCTACGAGCAGTACTTC; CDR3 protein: CASSFQGGYEQYF
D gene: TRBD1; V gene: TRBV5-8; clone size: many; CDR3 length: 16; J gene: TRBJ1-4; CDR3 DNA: TGTGCCAGCAGCTTGGCCCTAACAGGGGGAAATGAAAAACTGTTTTTT; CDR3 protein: CASSLALTGGNEKLFF
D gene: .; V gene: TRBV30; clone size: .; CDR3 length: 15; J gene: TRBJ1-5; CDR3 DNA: TGTGCCAGTAGTATCGAGGCAGGGGATAATCAGCCCCAGCATTTT; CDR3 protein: CASSIEAGDNQPQHF
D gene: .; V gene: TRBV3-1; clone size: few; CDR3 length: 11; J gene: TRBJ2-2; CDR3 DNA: TGTGCCAGCCAGGGAACAGGGGAGCTGTTTTTT; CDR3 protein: CASQGTGELFF
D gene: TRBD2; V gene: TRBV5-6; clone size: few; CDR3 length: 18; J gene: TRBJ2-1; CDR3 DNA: TGTGCCAGCAGCCAATTGGACCTCGCGGGAGGGTCCTACAATGAGCAGTTCTTC; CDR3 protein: CASSQLDLAGGSYNEQFF
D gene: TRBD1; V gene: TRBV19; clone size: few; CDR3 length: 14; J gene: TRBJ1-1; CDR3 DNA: TGTGCCAGTATCCCGGGGACAGCGAACACTGAAGCTTTCTTT; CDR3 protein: CASIPGTANTEAFF
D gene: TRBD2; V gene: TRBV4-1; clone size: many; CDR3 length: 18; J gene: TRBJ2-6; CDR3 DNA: TGCGCCAGCAGCCGACCGACTAGCGGGGGAGGTAGGGCCAACGTCCTGACTTTC; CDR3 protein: CASSRPTSGGGRANVLTF
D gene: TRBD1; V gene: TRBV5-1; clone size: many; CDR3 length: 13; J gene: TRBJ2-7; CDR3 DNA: TGCGCCAGCAGCGGGACAGGAGCTGGCGAGCAGTACTTC; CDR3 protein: CASSGTGAGEQYF
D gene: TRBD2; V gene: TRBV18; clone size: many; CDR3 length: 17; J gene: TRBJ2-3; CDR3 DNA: TGTGCCAGCTCACCGCTGGGACTAGCGGGAAACACAGATACGCAGTATTTT; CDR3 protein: CASSPLGLAGNTDTQYF
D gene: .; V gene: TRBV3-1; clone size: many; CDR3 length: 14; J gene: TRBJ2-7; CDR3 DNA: TGTGCCAGCAGCCAAGCCGGGACTGGCTACGAGCAGTACTTC; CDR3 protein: CASSQAGTGYEQYF
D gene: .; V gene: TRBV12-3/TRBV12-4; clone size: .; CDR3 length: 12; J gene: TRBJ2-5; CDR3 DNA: TGTGCCAGCAGTTCCCAAAAAGAGACCCAGTACTTC; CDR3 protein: CASSSQKETQYF
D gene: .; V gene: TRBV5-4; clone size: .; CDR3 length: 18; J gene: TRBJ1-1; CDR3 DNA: TGTGCCAGCAGCTTGGGCGGACACCCGGGGTCGGTGAACACTGAAGCTTTCTTT; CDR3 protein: CASSLGGHPGSVNTEAFF
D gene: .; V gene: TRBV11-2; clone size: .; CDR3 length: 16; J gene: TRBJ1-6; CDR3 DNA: TGTGCCAGCAGCTTACTCCCCCCGGGTGCTAATTCACCCCTCCACTTT; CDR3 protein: CASSLLPPGANSPLHF
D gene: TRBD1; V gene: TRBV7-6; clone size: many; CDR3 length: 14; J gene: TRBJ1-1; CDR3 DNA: TGTGCCAGCAGCTTAAGACAGGGCGTAGCTGAAGCTTTCTTT; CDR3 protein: CASSLRQGVAEAFF
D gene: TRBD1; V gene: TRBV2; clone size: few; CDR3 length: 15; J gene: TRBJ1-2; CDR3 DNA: TGTGCCAGCAGATTAACCATGGGACAGGGTGGAGGCTACACCTTC; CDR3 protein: CASRLTMGQGGGYTF